Below, one T cell receptor beta chain is given with its context. Profiling relied on immunoSEQ multiplex PCR, and the TCRdb table lists in-frame clones only, not all of them. Of about 130,000 clones in the sample, about 82% were seen once. This specimen comes from a study of blood T cell repertoires in COVID-19. Study-level information: Samples of COVID-19 (acute and convalescent) were obtained from the United States, Italy and Spain.

Germline values: CDR1 MNHEY, CDR2 SMNVEV (reference sequence). The CDR3 spans 13 residues. The V and J ends lost 3 bases and 5 bases respectively, with 8 bases between them. This chain connects TRBV27 to TRBJ2-4; TRBD1 might be the D (6 bases). The sequence came from a human donor in a cohort sampled during active COVID-19. What was sequenced was peripheral blood. The CDR3 nucleotides read TGTGCCAGCAGTTTGAACAGGGAAAACATTCAGTACTTC. Translated, it gives CASSLNRENIQYF.